A selection of T cell receptor beta chains follows, all from one sample in a study of PD-L1 blockade in urothelial cancer. Sequencing used immunoSEQ multiplex PCR; TCRdb keeps in-frame clones, though not all of them. Found here are approximately 70,000 clones, around 90% of them singletons; the top ten hold less than 4%. The sample in question was PBMCs, obtained around atezolizumab (anti-PD-L1) treatment. The receptors here all came from a man in his sixties with urothelial cancer. The CDR3 runs from the conserved cysteine through the conserved F or W. Each record gives: J gene, V gene, CDR3 protein.

>TRBJ1-1|TRBV4-3
CASSQPVPFEAFF
>TRBJ2-3|TRBV5-1
CASSPTPGTGGTDTQYF
>TRBJ1-3|TRBV2
CASSWTGSGNTIYF
>TRBJ2-1|TRBV5-1
CASNIAGGPGNEQFF
>TRBJ2-1|TRBV5-6
CASSKQGRDPYNEQFF
>TRBJ2-1|TRBV11-2
CASSLGGGSSYNEQFF
>TRBJ1-1|TRBV28
CASSRRGRLAFF
>TRBJ1-2|TRBV11-2
CASSPTGNGYTF
>TRBJ2-7|TRBV7-6
CASSLAGQDGEQYF
>TRBJ2-3|TRBV30
CAWSAGQPKFTDTQYF
>TRBJ2-7|TRBV15
CATSTGGAGEYEQYF
>TRBJ2-1|TRBV11-3
CASSPREGASYNEQFF
>TRBJ2-1|TRBV19
CASSSALSGNYNEQFF
>TRBJ2-7|TRBV6-5
CASSRDRVDEQYF
>TRBJ2-5|TRBV25-1
CASSSLLAGQETQYF
>TRBJ2-7|TRBV18
CASSPKLAGPYEQYF